This T cell receptor (beta chain) emerged from a study of graft-versus-host responses after intestinal transplantation (dated by TCRdb to 2020 to 2022). Some background on the complete study: The transplants that recipients got were multivisceral, liver-intestinal, or isolated intestinal. After intestinal transplantation, graft-versus-host and host-versus-graft alloreactive T cell clones were followed in the graft, circulation and bone marrow using bulk TCR-beta CDR3 sequencing. The cohort enrolled some 24 intestinal transplant recipients, one of whom was a retransplant, and 3 patients without pretransplant specimens were excluded. Every recipient was given anti-thymocyte globulin induction, followed by 2 to 3 years of maintenance tacrolimus and steroids. A peak of at least 4% donor T cells among recipient peripheral blood mononuclear cells was the definition used for donor T cell macrochimerism. Rather than being sequenced by the commercial service, samples from a few later patients were sequenced in-house on an Illumina MiSeq and processed with MiXCR. Alloreactive clones were identified by sequencing pre-transplant mixed lymphocyte reaction products and comparing these products with unstimulated pre-transplant donor and recipient T cells.

The method behind the library was the immunoSEQ multiplex PCR assay. For most patients, genomic DNA was isolated with the Qiagen DNeasy Blood and Tissue Kit and sent frozen to Adaptive Biotechnologies for TCR sequencing. For most patients, high-throughput TCR-beta CDR3 sequencing of genomic DNA was performed by Adaptive Biotechnologies. Turning to the authors' computational methods: Adaptive's ImmunoSEQ software was the source of the TCR sequencing data for 18 patients, while three other patients were processed with MiXCR and VDJtools. To correct CD4 versus CD8 sorting errors, any sequence found in both subsets at a frequency ratio below 5:1 was removed. Because the origin of CDR3 nucleotide sequences shared between donor and recipient could not be assigned, those sequences were removed. Alloreactive clones required at least 2-fold expansion over unstimulated cells and minimum CFSE-low frequency of 0.002% (template counts) or 0.001% (read counts). A clone was considered mappable if detected in the sequenced pre-transplant spleen, lymph node, or MLR CFSE-low populations of the donor or recipient. Cumulative frequency of alloreactive clones was calculated as a percentage of all sequences weighted by copy number. Drawn from immuneACCESS, this table holds only the in-frame rearrangements with V and J called that TCRdb kept. Clones are partly lost; checked studies trace under half to an unresolved V gene and leave the rest unexplained. The V and J calls and clone size come from that table; D and trimming were worked out from the DNA. The sample has around 97,000 clones on record, 80% to 95% of them singletons. Approximately 5.6% of the sample is taken by the ten largest.

The germline V gene yields MGHRA for CDR1 and YSYEKL for CDR2. Including cysteine and phenylalanine, the CDR3 has 17 amino acids. Only the CDR3 DNA is retained, 51 bases long and in frame from the first base. The V end loses 2 bases and the J end loses 4 bases, and a stretch of 15 bases separates them. This specimen's time point label, per the study, means: cells obtained before transplantation from donor or recipient. CD3+CD4+ and CD3+CD8+ populations were FACS-sorted from unstimulated pre-transplant donor and recipient cells taken from spleen or lymph nodes. General conclusions and limits of the study: Peak levels of circulating GvH clones were associated with declines in HvG clones early after transplant. Patients with donor T cell macrochimerism had high GvH to HvG T cell clonal ratios in their allografts. Conclusions were limited by the relatively low number and heterogeneity of intestinal transplant patients. GvH clones turned up in recipient bone marrow, with some appearing earlier in ileal mucosa or blood, a pattern consistent with an intestinal mucosal origin.

About this clone itself: Its antigen remains unidentified. No much larger clone exists at a distance of one base, and base qualities are not known.

Sample: unstimulated CD8+ T cells sorted from spleen or lymph node cells, taken before intestinal transplant. This sequence originates from a human donor who received an intestinal transplant. This sequence uses TRBV4-1 and TRBJ1-6, with the D gene not clear enough to name. The DNA sequence reads TGCGCCAGCAGCCAACGGTCGAGGGCACCATATAATTCACCCCTCCACTTT. This is translated as CASSQRSRAPYNSPLHF.